A selection of T cell receptor beta chains follows, all from one sample in a study of circulating CD8 cells and anti-PD-1 response in melanoma. Each CDR3 protein gets one entry after TCRdb re-called the reads with MiXCR. Among 250 to 300 distinct CDR3 sequences listed, around 13% were seen once. The sequencing here drew on CD8+ T cells from PBMCs, taken at baseline or after one month of anti-PD-1 therapy (not recorded which). These receptor sequences come from a human donor with melanoma. CDR3s leave out the opening cysteine and the closing phenylalanine or tryptophan. Fields, in order: V gene, CDR3 protein.

v_call: TRBV27
cdr3_aa: ASSRDQRGYYTGELF

v_call: TRBV9
cdr3_aa: ASSVEGLAGAPGDEQF

v_call: TRBV19
cdr3_aa: ASSIEGPYEQY

v_call: TRBV27
cdr3_aa: ASSLRQGGTGELF

v_call: TRBV20-1
cdr3_aa: SASLGGPYEQY

v_call: TRBV19
cdr3_aa: ASSIGYGVVTEAF

v_call: TRBV7-3
cdr3_aa: ASSRWDREIPDTQY

v_call: TRBV3-1
cdr3_aa: ASSHLTDNYGYT

v_call: TRBV20-1
cdr3_aa: SASSSLPGQGSSYNEQF

v_call: TRBV10-3
cdr3_aa: AISGLLQATEAF

v_call: TRBV27
cdr3_aa: ASSAGTGFYEQY

v_call: TRBV11-2
cdr3_aa: ASRGKQGIFAYEQY

v_call: TRBV2
cdr3_aa: ASSVPGTATYEQY

v_call: TRBV19
cdr3_aa: ASEATGGIYEQY

v_call: TRBV27
cdr3_aa: ASSFGAAGTDTQY

v_call: TRBV27
cdr3_aa: ASSFARTDTEAF